The entry that follows covers one TCR beta chain sequence. This sample was included in a study of blood T cell repertoires in COVID-19. In the study overall: Sources were T cells, B-cell-depleted T cells, or PBMCs; the material itself was cDNA or gDNA.

V was clipped by 6 bases and J by 1 base, with 8 bases between them. Germline loops: CDR1 SGHDT, CDR2 YYEEEE. CDR3 length: 13 amino acids. Method: immunoSEQ multiplex PCR; TCRdb's copy keeps in-frame clones and lacks some. The table includes over 35,000 clones, around 85% detected once. This clonotype was obtained from a human donor with acute or convalescent COVID-19. The donor label of this sample is uncertain. The chain carries TRBV5-6 and TRBJ2-1; no clear D gene. Sample: peripheral blood. The CDR3 DNA follows: TGTGCCAGCACCTCCGGGTCCTACAATGAGCAGTTCTTC. Its translation is CASTSGSYNEQFF. Complete variable domain (other parts from reference TRBV5-6 and TRBJ2-1): DAGVTQSPTHLIKTRGQQVTLRCSPKSGHDTVSWYQQALGQGPQFIFQYYEEEERQRGNFPDRFSGHQFPNYSSELNVNALLLGDSALYLCASTSGSYNEQFFGPGTRLTVL.